The 18 T cell receptor beta chains given below trace back to one sample, sequenced in a study of T cells in women clearing cervical HPV infection. Repertoires were generated with immunoSEQ multiplex PCR, while TCRdb's copy carries only in-frame clones and drops some. This listing includes 9,000 to 15,000 clones. The material sequenced was blood buffy coat. These receptors were taken from a woman aged 18-70 years with a cervical HPV16 infection that either progressed to CIN3+ or cleared (not recorded which).

Remarks on this clone: The read ends 3 residues shy of where the CDR3 ends; the end is completed using the germline J gene. The chain combines TRBV11-2 with TRBJ2-3; 9 bases match TRBD1. With 5 bases clipped from V and 0 bases from J, the junction kept 3 bases outside the gene matches. This CDR3 comprises 15 residues. Germline values: CDR1 SGHAT, CDR2 FQNNGV. The CDR3 reads CASSKDRGSTDTQYF. The CDR3 DNA, read in part, is TGTGCCAGCAGCAAAGACAGGGGGAGCACAGATACG.

With regard to this clone: The CDR3 end is not reached by the read, which stops 3 residues before it; the germline J gene fills it in. The J gene is TRBJ1-2, the V gene TRBV2, with D maybe TRBD1 (5 bases). Deletions cut 4 bases from V and 4 bases from J, with 16 bases between. This CDR3 has 15 amino acids. From germline, CDR1 is SNHLY and CDR2 FYNNEI. CDR3 DNA, as far as it was read: TGTGCCAGCAGTGGGAAGGGGCAGAGCCCCTATGGC. Translating it yields CASSGKGQSPYG. The entire CDR3 sequence reads CASSGKGQSPYGYTF.

About this clone: Sequencing ends 3 residues short of the CDR3 end; the germline J gene provides the rest. V and J are TRBV5-1 and TRBJ2-5; maybe TRBD2 (6 bases). The germline gives CDR1 SGHRS, CDR2 YFSETQ. V was trimmed by 0 bases and J by 5 bases, leaving 20 bases between them. The CDR3 runs to 17 residues. The CDR3 region is CASSLGHVKAGSETQYF. CDR3 DNA (partial): TGCGCCAGCAGCTTGGGACATGTTAAGGCGGGGTCCGAGACC. Filled out from reference TRBV5-1 and TRBJ2-5, the complete variable domain reads KAGVTQTPRYLIKTRGQQVTLSCSPISGHRSVSWYQQTPGQGLQFLFEYFSETQRNKGNFPGRFSGRQFSNSRSEMNVSTLELGDSALYLCASSLGHVKAGSETQYFGPGTRLLVL.

As concerns this clone: Sequencing ends 3 residues short of the CDR3 end; the germline J gene provides the rest. This chain links TRBV7-9 with TRBJ1-1; tentative D call: TRBD1 (5 bases). Trimming removed 1 base from V and 6 bases from J, with 12 bases in between. This CDR3 has 14 residues. Germline CDR1 is SEHNR and CDR2 is FQNEAQ (reference sequence). The chain's CDR3 is CASSLGVWGAEAFF. The sequenced CDR3 bases are TGTGCCAGCAGCTTAGGAGTATGGGGGGCTGAA.

A remark on this clone: The read halts 3 residues ahead of the CDR3 end, with the missing end drawn from the germline J gene. The chain has TRBV7-9 and TRBJ1-1; TRBD1 might be the D (6 bases). CDR1 is SEHNR and CDR2 is FQNEAQ in the germline V gene (reference sequence). V shed 5 bases and J shed 4 bases, with 17 bases lying between them. This CDR3 spans 15 amino acids. The CDR3 DNA, read in part, is TGTGCCAGCAGCCACCCCCGGATGGGGGCCACTGAA. It encodes CASSHPRMGATE. The CDR3 in its entirety is CASSHPRMGATEAFF.

For this clone: The CDR3 is cut off 3 residues early in the read; its end comes from the germline J gene. The chain combines TRBV4-1 with TRBJ2-7; TRBD1 aligns across 7 bases. This CDR3 contains 14 residues. J was trimmed by 3 bases and V by 5 bases; bases with no gene match: 7. Germline V gives CDR1 MGHRA, CDR2 YSYEKL. The DNA read from the CDR3 is TGCGCCAGCAGCTCCCGACAGGGTTTCTACGAG. It is translated as CASSSRQGFYE. The full CDR3 reads CASSSRQGFYEQYF.

Of note for this clone: With the read ending 3 residues before the CDR3 end, the germline J gene is used to fill in that end. The V call is TRBV5-1, the J call TRBJ2-2; 14 positions match TRBD2. Germline V gene data show CDR1 as SGHRS and CDR2 as YFSETQ. The V segment lost 4 bases and the J segment 4 bases; nucleotides outside the gene matches: 3. CDR3 size: 16 residues. The DNA read from the CDR3 is TGCGCCAGCAGCGGACTAGCGGGGGGAGCCACCGGGGAG. It translates to CASSGLAGGATGE. The complete CDR3 protein is CASSGLAGGATGELFF.

This clone ranks as medium-sized (0.01 to 0.1%) in terms of frequency. Partial CDR3 DNA: TGTGCCAGTAGTTTGGCCAGGTGGACTGATGAG. Encoded protein: CASSLARWTDE. The CDR3 reads in full as CASSLARWTDEQFF. The V gene is TRBV19, the J gene TRBJ2-1; D possibly corresponds to TRBD2 (5 bases). The sequence runs out 3 residues before the end of the CDR3; the remainder is reconstructed from the germline J gene. Germline-derived CDR1 and CDR2 are LNHDA and SQIVND (reference sequence). The V end lost 5 bases, the J end lost 8 bases, and 16 bases lay between the germline ends. This CDR3 spans 14 amino acids.

Turning to this clone: The read falls 3 residues short of the CDR3 end, and the missing part is taken from the germline J gene. This sequence joins TRBV28 and TRBJ1-2; D not certain. The CDR3 runs to 13 residues. V was pared by 3 bases and J by 6 bases, with 11 bases between. Per the germline V gene, CDR1 is MDHEN and CDR2 is SYDVKM. Here the CDR3 reads CASSLPGPHGYTF. The DNA read from the CDR3 is TGTGCCAGCAGTTTGCCCGGTCCACATGGC.

In regard to this clone: The read ends 3 residues before the CDR3 terminus; that terminus is restored from the germline J gene. The chain couples TRBV20-1 to TRBJ2-7, with D tentatively TRBD2 (5 bases). Germline loops: CDR1 DFQATT, CDR2 SNEGSKA (reference sequence). This CDR3 is built from 15 residues. Trimming took 0 bases from V and 6 from J, leaving 18 bases between them. CDR3 DNA, as far as it was read: TGCAGTGCTAGAGATAAAGAGGACCTCCGGGGCGAG. Encoded protein: CSARDKEDLRGE. The whole CDR3 protein is CSARDKEDLRGEQYF.

Worth noting for this clone: The sequenced fragment ends 3 residues before the CDR3 boundary, so the rest is inferred from the germline J gene. V and J are TRBV2 and TRBJ1-2; TRBD1 is a possible D gene (5 bases). The germline V gene has CDR1 SNHLY and CDR2 FYNNEI. The CDR3 has 12 amino acids. V lost 1 base and J 6 bases, leaving 6 bases between the germline ends. The CDR3 here is CASSEGGDGYTF. The part of the CDR3 DNA that was read is TGTGCCAGCAGTGAAGGGGGGGATGGC.

In the case of this clone: The read stops 3 residues short of the end of the CDR3; the missing end is completed from the germline J gene. V and J are TRBV2 and TRBJ1-2; tentative D call: TRBD1 (5 bases). Trimming removed 7 bases at V and 4 bases at J, with 16 bases between. The CDR3 is 14 amino acids. CDR1 and CDR2 (germline): SNHLY, FYNNEI. CDR3 protein: CASIIQGLGYGYTF. The DNA read from the CDR3 is TGTGCCAGCATTATCCAGGGCCTCGGCTATGGC.

With respect to this clone: The read stops 3 residues short of the end of the CDR3; the missing end is completed from the germline J gene. The chain couples TRBV7-2 to TRBJ1-2; 8 nucleotides match TRBD1. CDR1 is SGHTA and CDR2 is FQGNSA in the germline V gene. The CDR3 has 13 amino acids. CDR3 DNA (partial): TGTGCCAGCAGCACAGGGACAGGACAGGGC. Protein: CASSTGTGQG. The whole CDR3 region reads CASSTGTGQGYTF.

Comments on this clone: The CDR3 extends 3 residues past the end of the read, so its final part is completed from the germline J gene. The rearrangement links TRBV19 to TRBJ1-2; 7 bases are shared with TRBD1. CDR1 and CDR2 (germline): LNHDA, SQIVND (reference sequence). The CDR3 covers 13 residues. CDR3 region: CASSTGALGGYTF. The CDR3 DNA, read in part, is TGTGCCAGTAGCACAGGGGCGCTCGGCGGC.

A note on this clone: Read coverage stops 3 residues before the CDR3 terminus; the germline J gene supplies the remainder. The chain recombines TRBV19 with TRBJ2-7, with TRBD1 matching over 7 bases. This CDR3 contains 14 residues. V was clipped by 3 bases and J by 6 bases; unmatched bases: 8. The germline CDR1 and CDR2 sequences are LNHDA and SQIVND (reference sequence). The DNA read from the CDR3 is TGTGCCAGTAGTATCCCTGACAGGGCGGGCGAG. It yields the protein CASSIPDRAGE. The full CDR3 protein reads CASSIPDRAGEQYF.

On this clone itself: The read ends 3 residues early relative to the CDR3; the germline J gene fills the gap. The chain employs TRBV19 and TRBJ2-2, with 10 bases identical to TRBD2. Germline V gene data show CDR1 as LNHDA and CDR2 as SQIVND (reference sequence). The CDR3 sequence is 18 residues long. The V segment lost 4 bases and the J segment 2 bases; nucleotides outside the gene matches: 10. The CDR3 region is CASSNLVAGGLNTGELFF. The CDR3 bases that were read are TGTGCCAGTAGTAATTTGGTAGCGGGGGGATTAAACACCGGGGAG.

In the case of this clone: The read ends 3 residues shy of where the CDR3 ends; the end is completed using the germline J gene. This rearrangement joins TRBV2 to TRBJ1-2; 7 nucleotides line up with TRBD1. CDR1 is SNHLY, CDR2 FYNNEI, per germline. V was clipped by 4 bases and J by 3 bases; unmatched bases: 17. The length of the CDR3 is 18 residues. The CDR3 bases that were read are TGTGCCAGCAGTGTATCTTTAGGACAGGCCCGCGCCGACTATGGC. Translating gives CASSVSLGQARADYG. The whole CDR3 region reads CASSVSLGQARADYGYTF.

With respect to this clone: Read data end 3 residues before the CDR3 end; the end is taken from the germline J gene. The rearrangement uses TRBV4-1 and TRBJ2-3, with 7 bases matching TRBD2. J lost 3 bases, V lost 4 bases, and 10 bases had no gene match. The CDR3 totals 16 residues. The germline V gene encodes CDR1 MGHRA and CDR2 YSYEKL. The chain's CDR3 is CASSLSTQGGTDTQYF. The CDR3 DNA, read in part, is TGCGCCAGCAGCCTCAGCACTCAGGGAGGGACAGATACG.